The clone carrying this T cell receptor (beta chain) was counted ten times or more. Its cognate antigen is unknown. This sample was included in a study of early T cells in non-severe SARS-CoV-2 infection. At the level of the study: Chains were unpaired, as sequencing was done on bulk RNA from unsorted whole blood. Study-wide points: Sequences matched to VDJdb favored anti-spike CD8 responses, while private and CD4 specificities were missed.

Attached unique molecular identifiers marked individual cDNA molecules. TCRdb re-analysed the 5' RACE reads in MiXCR, keeping a single row per CDR3 protein. Here the sample spans tens of thousands of distinct CDR3 sequences, roughly 12% being singletons. The sequence was obtained from an adult who was a healthcare worker with PCR-confirmed SARS-CoV-2 infection or an uninfected control (not recorded which). Specimen: whole blood, collected at baseline.

DNA of the CDR3: TGTGCCAGCAGCCCAAGGGGGCCTGGCTACACCTTC. Protein: CASSPRGPGYTF. The chain carries TRBV7-8 and TRBJ1-2, with 7 positions matching TRBD1. The length of the CDR3 is 12 residues. With V trimmed by 5 bases and J by 7 bases, 4 bases remained unmatched. CDR1 SGHVS and CDR2 FQNEAQ come from the germline V gene.